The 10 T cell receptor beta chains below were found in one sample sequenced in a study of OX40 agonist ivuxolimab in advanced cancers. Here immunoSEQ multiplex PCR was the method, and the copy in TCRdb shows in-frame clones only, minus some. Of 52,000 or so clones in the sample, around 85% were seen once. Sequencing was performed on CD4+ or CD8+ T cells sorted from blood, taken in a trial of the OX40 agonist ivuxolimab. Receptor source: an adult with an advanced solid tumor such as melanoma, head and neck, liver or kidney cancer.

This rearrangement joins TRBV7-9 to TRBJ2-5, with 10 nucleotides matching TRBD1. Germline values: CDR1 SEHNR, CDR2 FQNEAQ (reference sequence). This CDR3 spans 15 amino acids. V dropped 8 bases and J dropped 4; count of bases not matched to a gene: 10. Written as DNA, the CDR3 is TGTGCCAGCCTAGCAGACAGGGGGCGAGGAGAGACCCAGTACTTC. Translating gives CASLADRGRGETQYF.

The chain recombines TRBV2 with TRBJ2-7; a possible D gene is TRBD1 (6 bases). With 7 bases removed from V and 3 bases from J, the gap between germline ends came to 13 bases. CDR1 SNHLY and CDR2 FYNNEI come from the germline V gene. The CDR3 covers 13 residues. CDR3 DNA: TGTGCCAGCACTCTGGACAGCCACTACGAGCAGTACTTC. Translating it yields CASTLDSHYEQYF. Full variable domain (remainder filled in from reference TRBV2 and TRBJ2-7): EPEVTQTPSHQVTQMGQEVILRCVPISNHLYFYWYRQILGQKVEFLVSFYNNEISEKSEIFDDQFSVERPDGSNFTLKIRSTKLEDSAMYFCASTLDSHYEQYFGPGTRLTVT.

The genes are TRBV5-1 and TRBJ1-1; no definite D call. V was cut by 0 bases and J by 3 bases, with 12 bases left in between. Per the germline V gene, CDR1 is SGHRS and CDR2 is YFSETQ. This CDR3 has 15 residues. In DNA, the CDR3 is TGCGCCAGCAGCTTGGAACAAATGGCGGACACTGAAGCTTTCTTT. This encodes CASSLEQMADTEAFF.

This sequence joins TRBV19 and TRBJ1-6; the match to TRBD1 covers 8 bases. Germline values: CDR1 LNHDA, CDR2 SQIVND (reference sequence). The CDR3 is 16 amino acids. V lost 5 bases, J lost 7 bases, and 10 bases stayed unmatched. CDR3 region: CASSHPGQGGNSPLHF. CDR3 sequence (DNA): TGTGCCAGTAGTCACCCCGGACAGGGAGGAAATTCACCCCTCCACTTT.

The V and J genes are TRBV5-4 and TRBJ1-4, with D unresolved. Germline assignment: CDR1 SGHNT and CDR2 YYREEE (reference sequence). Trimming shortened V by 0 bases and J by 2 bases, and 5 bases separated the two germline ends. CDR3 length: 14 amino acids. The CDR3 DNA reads TGTGCCAGCAGCTTGGGGTCGACTAATGAAAAACTGTTTTTT. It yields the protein CASSLGSTNEKLFF.

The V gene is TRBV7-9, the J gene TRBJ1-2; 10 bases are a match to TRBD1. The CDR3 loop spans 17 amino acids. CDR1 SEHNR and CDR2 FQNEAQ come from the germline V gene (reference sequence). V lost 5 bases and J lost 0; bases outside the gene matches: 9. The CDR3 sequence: CASSRQGARDPNYGYTF. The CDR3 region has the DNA TGTGCCAGCAGCCGACAGGGGGCAAGAGATCCTAACTATGGCTACACCTTC.

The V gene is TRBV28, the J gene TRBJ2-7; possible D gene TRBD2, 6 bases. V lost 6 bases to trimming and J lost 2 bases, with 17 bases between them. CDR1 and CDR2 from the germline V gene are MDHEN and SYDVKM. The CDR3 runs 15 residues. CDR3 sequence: CASRVSGALPYEQYF. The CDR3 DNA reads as TGTGCCAGCAGAGTTAGCGGAGCCCTCCCCTACGAGCAGTACTTC. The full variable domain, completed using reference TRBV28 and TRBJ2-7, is DVKVTQSSRYLVKRTGEKVFLECVQDMDHENMFWYRQDPGLGLRLIYFSYDVKMKEKGDIPEGYSVSREKKERFSLILESASTNQTSMYLCASRVSGALPYEQYFGPGTRLTVT.

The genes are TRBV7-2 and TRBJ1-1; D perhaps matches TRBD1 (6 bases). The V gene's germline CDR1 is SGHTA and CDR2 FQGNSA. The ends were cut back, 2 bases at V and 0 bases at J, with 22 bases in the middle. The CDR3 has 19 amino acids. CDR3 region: CASSLLGTFYQGMNTEAFF. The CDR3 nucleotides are TGTGCCAGCAGCTTATTGGGGACATTTTATCAGGGAATGAACACTGAAGCTTTCTTT.

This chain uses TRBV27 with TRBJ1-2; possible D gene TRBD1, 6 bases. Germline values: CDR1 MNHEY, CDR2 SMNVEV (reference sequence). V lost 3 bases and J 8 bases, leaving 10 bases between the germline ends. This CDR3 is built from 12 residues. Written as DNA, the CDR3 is TGTGCCAGCAGTTTCCGGGGGCAGGGCTACACCTTC. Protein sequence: CASSFRGQGYTF.

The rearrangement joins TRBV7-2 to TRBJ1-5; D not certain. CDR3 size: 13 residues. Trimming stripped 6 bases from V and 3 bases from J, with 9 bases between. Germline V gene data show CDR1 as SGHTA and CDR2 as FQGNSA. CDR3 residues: CASSRRANQPQHF. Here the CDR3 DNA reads TGTGCCAGCAGTCGACGGGCCAATCAGCCCCAGCATTTT.